The text below deals with one T cell receptor beta chain. The target antigen is unknown. The data stem from a study of Tregs in tolerant kidney transplant recipients. Findings and caveats of the study: Activated donor B cell expansion appeared to reveal the most relevant donor-specific TCRbeta repertoire.

This table comes from immunoSEQ multiplex PCR, and its TCRdb copy is limited to in-frame clones, with some not included. The table records around 43,000 clones, about 89% of them present only once. This CDR3 spans 15 amino acids. The trim removed 2 bases at V and 4 bases at J, leaving 3 bases unmatched. The germline V gene has CDR1 MNHNY and CDR2 SVGAGI (reference sequence). CD4+CD25+CD127- Tregs, CD4+CD25- non-Tregs, CD4 and CD8 cells were sorted. This chain uses TRBV6-6 with TRBJ2-5; 11 bases fit TRBD1. The specimen sequenced was Tregs from blood. The sequence derives from a human donor in good health. The CDR3 bases are TGTGCCAGCAGTTACCTTGGACAGGGGGCAGAGACCCAGTACTTC. It specifies CASSYLGQGAETQYF.